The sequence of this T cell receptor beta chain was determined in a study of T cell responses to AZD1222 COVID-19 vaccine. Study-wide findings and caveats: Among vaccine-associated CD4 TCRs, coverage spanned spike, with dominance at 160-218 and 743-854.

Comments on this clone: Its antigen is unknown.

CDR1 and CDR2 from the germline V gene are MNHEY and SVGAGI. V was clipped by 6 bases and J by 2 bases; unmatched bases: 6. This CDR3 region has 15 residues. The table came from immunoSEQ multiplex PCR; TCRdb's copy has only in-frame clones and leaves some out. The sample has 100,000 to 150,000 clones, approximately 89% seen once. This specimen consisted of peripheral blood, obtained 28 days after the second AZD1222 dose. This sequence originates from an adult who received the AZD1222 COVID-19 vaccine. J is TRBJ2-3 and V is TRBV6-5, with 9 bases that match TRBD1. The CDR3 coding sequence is TGTGCCAGCAGCCCACAGGGGGCCCTCACAGATACGCAGTATTTT. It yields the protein CASSPQGALTDTQYF.